This is a list of T cell receptor beta chains from one sample in a study of neurological immune-mediated disorders. MiXCR, applied by TCRdb to the 5' RACE reads, yields one record per CDR3 protein. The data show 93,000 or so distinct CDR3 sequences, with under 14% seen just once and under 3.5% held by the top ten. The sequenced material came from PBMCs. The origin of the receptors is a female donor with HTLV-1-associated myelopathy (HAM/TSP). Both conserved end residues are part of each CDR3. Each record gives: clone size, V gene, D gene, J gene, CDR3 protein, CDR3 DNA. D genes are given only for firm matches. Size values are once, few and many counts, or a class for expanded clones, and some rows have none.

many	TRBV5-1	TRBD2	TRBJ2-3	CASSPGRGGDTQYF	TGCGCCAGCAGCCCTGGACGGGGAGGGGATACGCAGTATTTT
many	TRBV6-5	NA	TRBJ1-6	CASKAQGLFGSPLHF	TGTGCCAGCAAAGCTCAGGGGCTCTTTGGATCACCCCTCCACTTT
NA	TRBV7-8	NA	TRBJ2-1	CASSFPTLSGFYNEQFF	TGTGCCAGCAGCTTCCCGACGCTTTCGGGATTCTACAATGAGCAGTTCTTC
many	TRBV6-6	NA	TRBJ2-7	CASSDGYEQYF	TGTGCCAGCAGTGACGGTTACGAGCAGTACTTC
few	TRBV30	NA	TRBJ2-4	CAWSGGQPPKNIQYF	TGTGCCTGGAGTGGCGGGCAGCCCCCCAAAAACATTCAGTACTTC
NA	TRBV5-1	TRBD1	TRBJ2-1	CASSAGTDYNEQFF	TGCGCCAGCAGCGCCGGGACAGACTACAATGAGCAGTTCTTC
many	TRBV27	TRBD2	TRBJ2-1	CASSRQTSGGNNEQFF	TGTGCCAGCAGTAGACAGACTAGCGGGGGGAACAATGAGCAGTTCTTC
NA	TRBV5-1	NA	TRBJ2-7	CASSLMSSGSGEQYF	TGCGCCAGCAGCTTGATGAGTTCGGGGAGTGGAGAGCAGTACTTC
few	TRBV20-1	NA	TRBJ2-5	CSARGQTQETQYF	TGCAGTGCTAGAGGGCAGACCCAAGAGACCCAGTACTTC
many	TRBV4-1	TRBD1	TRBJ2-1	CASSQGGQGAGEQFF	TGCGCCAGCAGCCAAGGGGGACAGGGGGCCGGTGAGCAGTTCTTC
many	TRBV28	NA	TRBJ2-7	CASSYSWAHYEQYF	TGTGCCAGCAGTTATTCCTGGGCTCACTACGAGCAGTACTTC
many	TRBV24-1	NA	TRBJ1-2	CATSTAWDGYTF	TGTGCCACGTCGACAGCTTGGGATGGCTACACCTTC
many	TRBV12-3/TRBV12-4	NA	TRBJ2-7	CASSLGGPSSYEQYF	TGTGCCAGCAGTTTAGGAGGGCCAAGCTCCTACGAGCAGTACTTC
many	TRBV20-1	NA	TRBJ2-6	CSARPRAGANVLTF	TGCAGTGCCCGGCCCAGGGCTGGGGCCAACGTCCTGACTTTC
many	TRBV7-9	NA	TRBJ2-6	CAIPRPGADSGANVLTF	TGTGCCATCCCGCGACCGGGAGCGGACTCTGGGGCCAACGTCCTGACTTTC
many	TRBV20-1	TRBD2	TRBJ2-1	CSATQAGLRRNEQFF	TGCAGTGCTACGCAAGCGGGGTTAAGGAGAAATGAGCAGTTCTTC